This T cell receptor (beta chain) was observed in a study of shared clonotypes between healthy human individuals. Germline CDR1 SGHRS, CDR2 YFSETQ. The CDR3 is made up of 14 amino acids. The ends lost 5 bases at V and 5 bases at J; junction bases unmatched: 5. Assay: immunoSEQ multiplex PCR; the TCRdb copy retains only in-frame clones and omits some. The sample lists about 340,000 clones; 70% to 75% were seen once. Naive CD45RA+ and memory CD45RA-negative subsets were split from CD4+ cells. This clone was counted only a few times. The chain is built from TRBV5-1 and TRBJ2-3, with 10 bases matching TRBD1. The TCR sequence derives from a man aged 25-40 years in good health. The sequenced sample consisted of memory CD4+ T cells sorted from blood. Regarding subset: CD45RA-negative fraction. This chain's CDR3 is CASRRQGAGDTQYF. The CDR3 nucleotides read TGCGCCAGCAGGAGACAGGGGGCCGGAGATACGCAGTATTTT.